The rows below give T cell receptor beta chains drawn from one sample of a study of T cells in Graves' hyperthyroidism and ophthalmopathy. Each CDR3 protein is one row after TCRdb ran MiXCR on the multiplex PCR reads. The table includes 300,000 to 450,000 distinct CDR3 sequences, 17% detected once. The specimen was blood. These receptor sequences come from a woman in her 30s with Graves' hyperthyroidism that later progressed to Graves' ophthalmopathy. CDR3s include the opening cysteine and the closing phenylalanine or tryptophan.

CDR3 protein: CASRENYEQYF; J gene: TRBJ2-7; V gene: TRBV12-3/TRBV12-4
CDR3 protein: CASRNGRSGNTIYF; J gene: TRBJ1-3; V gene: TRBV6-2/TRBV6-3
CDR3 protein: CASSYGGSSGNTIYF; J gene: TRBJ1-3; V gene: TRBV6-5
CDR3 protein: CASSFRTSDNEQFF; J gene: TRBJ2-1; V gene: TRBV5-1
CDR3 protein: CASSQEGKRTGDNEQFF; J gene: TRBJ2-1; V gene: TRBV3-1
CDR3 protein: CASSLSVWDRVDEKLFF; J gene: TRBJ1-4; V gene: TRBV12-3/TRBV12-4
CDR3 protein: CAMVAGTTGTGELFF; J gene: TRBJ2-2; V gene: TRBV10-3
CDR3 protein: CASSFPGGSYEQYF; J gene: TRBJ2-7; V gene: TRBV28
CDR3 protein: CASSYSRVSGPEKLFF; J gene: TRBJ1-4; V gene: TRBV6-5
CDR3 protein: CASSLEQRANTQYF; J gene: TRBJ2-3; V gene: TRBV7-9
CDR3 protein: CASSSRSGRAGETQYF; J gene: TRBJ2-5; V gene: TRBV11-3
CDR3 protein: CSARGGKGYNEQFF; J gene: TRBJ2-1; V gene: TRBV20-1
CDR3 protein: CAWSVDLRGALHF; J gene: TRBJ1-6; V gene: TRBV30
CDR3 protein: CASSFSGLAGPIAGGELFF; J gene: TRBJ2-2; V gene: TRBV6-6
CDR3 protein: CASSESIGQGLETQYF; J gene: TRBJ2-5; V gene: TRBV10-2
CDR3 protein: CASSQVGTRGLEQYF; J gene: TRBJ2-7; V gene: TRBV4-1
CDR3 protein: CASSIAQGLPQKLFF; J gene: TRBJ1-4; V gene: TRBV19
CDR3 protein: CASSSDPYGLAGEIQETQYF; J gene: TRBJ2-5; V gene: TRBV7-9
CDR3 protein: CASSLVGGSSNEQFF; J gene: TRBJ2-1; V gene: TRBV5-1
CDR3 protein: CASRRLAGVRRQETQYF; J gene: TRBJ2-5; V gene: TRBV12-3/TRBV12-4
CDR3 protein: CASRHPLRTGSIGMSYTF; J gene: TRBJ1-2; V gene: TRBV6-1
CDR3 protein: CASRRSGGLATNEKLFF; J gene: TRBJ1-4; V gene: TRBV7-6
CDR3 protein: CSASSPDTQYF; J gene: TRBJ2-3; V gene: TRBV20-1
CDR3 protein: CAISESFGYEQYF; J gene: TRBJ2-7; V gene: TRBV10-3
CDR3 protein: CASSSSIRAGGIYGYTF; J gene: TRBJ1-2; V gene: TRBV2
CDR3 protein: CASSILYSANTEAFF; J gene: TRBJ1-1; V gene: TRBV5-1
CDR3 protein: CASLGTGNSPLHF; J gene: TRBJ1-6; V gene: TRBV7-9
CDR3 protein: CAISDAYNTGQTEAFF; J gene: TRBJ1-1; V gene: TRBV10-3
CDR3 protein: CASSYPIAGGHNEQFF; J gene: TRBJ2-1; V gene: TRBV6-5